One sample yielded the 14 T cell receptor beta chains listed below, sequenced in a study of molecular identifiers for immune sequencing clone quantification. MiXCR, run by TCRdb on the PCR reads, gives a single entry per CDR3 protein. The sample consists of over 70,000 distinct CDR3 sequences, around 27% of them appearing once. The sample taken for sequencing was naive CD8+ T cells from blood, with Jurkat cell RNA spiked in. Subset specified: FACS-sorted CD8+CD4-CCR7+CD45RA+ naive T cells. The origin of the receptors is a human donor in good health. Some libraries in this study had Jurkat cell RNA spiked in.

Note on this clonotype: A much larger clone differs from this one at a single base, so this may be a read error. This chain connects TRBV20-1 to TRBJ2-3, with 9 bases lining up with TRBD2. The CDR3 sequence is 16 residues long. Per germline, CDR1 DFQATT and CDR2 SNEGSKA (reference sequence). Trimming took 1 base from V and 3 from J; bases not matched to a gene: 8. CDR3 region: CSARGGAGGQTDTQYF. The CDR3, as DNA: TGCAGTGCTAGAGGTGGTGCGGGGGGGCAGACAGATACGCAGTATTTT.

Turning to this clonotype: A much larger clone lies a single base off, so this may be a read error. The chain is built from TRBV7-9 and TRBJ2-3; possible D gene TRBD1, 6 bases. Germline loops: CDR1 SEHNR, CDR2 FQNEAQ (reference sequence). Trimming cost V 8 bases and J 4 bases, with 16 bases left between them. CDR3 length: 14 residues. Written as DNA, the CDR3 is TGTGCCAGCGGCGAAAAACAGGGCCCAGATACGCAGTATTTT. Residues: CASGEKQGPDTQYF.

Only one count was recorded for this clonotype. Because the CDR3 is missing its conserved closing phenylalanine or tryptophan, this is likely a read error. The chain recombines TRBV29-1 with TRBJ2-6, with D perhaps TRBD2 (6 bases). CDR1 is SQVTM and CDR2 is ANQGSEA in the germline V gene. Trimming removed 4 bases from V and 0 bases from J, with 10 bases in between. CDR3 length equals 15 residues. CDR3 bases: TGCAGCGTTGTTGGGGGGAGCTCTGGGGCCAACGTCCTGACTTCC. This sequence encodes CSVVGGSSGANVLTS.

Comment on this clonotype: A much larger clone differs from this one at a single base, so this may be a read error. The rearrangement links TRBV5-5 to TRBJ2-7; 10 bases line up with TRBD1. Germline-derived CDR1 and CDR2 are SGHKS and YYEKEE (reference sequence). The CDR3 loop spans 13 amino acids. With V trimmed by 7 bases and J by 3 bases, 4 bases remained unmatched. The CDR3 protein is CASGGTGDYEQYF. The DNA of the CDR3 is TGTGCCAGCGGCGGGACAGGGGACTACGAGCAGTACTTC.

There are many counts of this clonotype. The chain is built from TRBV7-8 and TRBJ2-1; D possibly corresponds to TRBD2 (7 bases). The CDR3 spans 16 residues. V was shortened by 1 base and J by 3 bases, with 13 bases between the two germline ends. The germline V gene encodes CDR1 SGHVS and CDR2 FQNEAQ. In DNA form, the CDR3 reads TGTGCCAGCAGCTTAGTAGGGGGGGTTAACTACAATGAGCAGTTCTTC. Translated: CASSLVGGVNYNEQFF.

Concerning this clonotype: A much larger clonotype is one base distant, so this may be a read error. This chain connects TRBV5-3 to TRBJ2-5, with D perhaps TRBD2 (5 bases). TRBV5-3 carries the ORF label, with uncertain function. The CDR3 consists of 17 residues. Trimming removed 10 bases at V and 4 bases at J, with 29 bases between. The CDR3 DNA is TGTGCCGGCAGCTTAATCGGGGTAGGCCGCTATCGAGAGACCCAGTACTTC. Protein sequence: CAGSLIGVGRYRETQYF.

About this clonotype itself: Being one base from a much bigger clone, this may be a read error. The V gene is TRBV28, the J gene TRBJ2-7; TRBD1 aligns across 10 bases. The V gene's germline CDR1 is MDHEN and CDR2 SYDVKM. This CDR3 comprises 14 residues. CDR3 nucleotide sequence: TGTGCCGGCAGTCGGGACAGGGGCGCCCACGAGCAGTACTTC. Translation gives CAGSRDRGAHEQYF.

The chain joins TRBV4-1 to TRBJ2-2; the match to TRBD2 covers 11 bases. J lost 7 bases, V lost 4 bases, and 8 bases had no gene match. Germline CDR1 MGHRA, CDR2 YSYEKL. The CDR3 is 16 residues long. CDR3 loop: CASSRTSGGFIGELFF. The CDR3 DNA reads TGCGCCAGCAGCCGAACTAGCGGGGGATTCATCGGGGAGCTGTTTTTT.

A remark on this clonotype: The junction does not match germline at one end; this may be a read error. This chain uses TRBV27 with TRBJ2-1; 10 nucleotides match TRBD2. There are 13 residues in the CDR3. The germline V gene encodes CDR1 MNHEY and CDR2 SMNVEV (reference sequence). CDR3 region: CAGSLAGGNEQFF. The CDR3 coding sequence is TGTGCCGGCAGTTTAGCGGGGGGCAATGAGCAGTTCTTC.

This clonotype was observed at least ten times. The DNA of the CDR3 is TGTGCCAGCACCCGGACGGCTAGCACAGATACGCAGTATTTT. This translates into CASTRTASTDTQYF. The rearrangement links TRBV7-9 to TRBJ2-3; D is unclear. Germline V gene lookup returns CDR1 SEHNR and CDR2 FQNEAQ (reference sequence). Trimming removed 7 bases at V and 0 bases at J, with 11 bases between. This CDR3 contains 14 residues.

This clonotype was seen once. This clone may be a read error of a much larger clone one base away. This sequence joins TRBV4-1 and TRBJ2-5, with D perhaps matching TRBD1 (5 bases). Germline V gene data show CDR1 as MGHRA and CDR2 as YSYEKL. The CDR3 consists of 15 residues. CDR3 sequence (DNA): TGCGCCAGCAGCCAAGAACCCAGGGAACAAGCGACCCAGTACTTC. Amino acid sequence: CASSQEPREQATQYF.

This clonotype showed up just a few times. The chain links TRBV2 to TRBJ2-5; 9 bases align to TRBD1. This CDR3 contains 14 residues. CDR1 and CDR2 from the germline V gene are SNHLY and FYNNEI. With 6 bases clipped from V and 4 bases from J, the junction kept 6 bases outside the gene matches. The chain's CDR3 is CASRRGQGRETQYF. The CDR3 DNA reads as TGTGCCAGCAGGCGTGGACAGGGGCGAGAGACCCAGTACTTC.

A remark on this clonotype: The CDR3 does not end in the conserved phenylalanine or tryptophan, so this is likely a read error. The chain links TRBV4-1 to TRBJ2-7; no definite D call. The V and J ends lost 2 bases and 2 bases respectively, with 10 bases between them. The V gene's germline CDR1 is MGHRA and CDR2 YSYEKL. The CDR3 extends over 14 amino acids. CDR3 sequence (DNA): TGCGCCAGCAGCCAACTCAGTGGGGCCTACGAGCAGTACTCC. The encoded protein is CASSQLSGAYEQYS.

In its sample, this clonotype was seen many times. The V and J genes are TRBV5-4 and TRBJ1-1; 8 bases fit TRBD1. Germline-derived CDR1 and CDR2 are SGHNT and YYREEE (reference sequence). V was clipped by 4 bases and J by 5 bases; unmatched bases: 7. The CDR3 is 14 residues long. CDR3 loop: CASSPGQGYTEAFF. CDR3 coding DNA: TGTGCCAGCAGCCCCGGACAGGGCTATACTGAAGCTTTCTTT.